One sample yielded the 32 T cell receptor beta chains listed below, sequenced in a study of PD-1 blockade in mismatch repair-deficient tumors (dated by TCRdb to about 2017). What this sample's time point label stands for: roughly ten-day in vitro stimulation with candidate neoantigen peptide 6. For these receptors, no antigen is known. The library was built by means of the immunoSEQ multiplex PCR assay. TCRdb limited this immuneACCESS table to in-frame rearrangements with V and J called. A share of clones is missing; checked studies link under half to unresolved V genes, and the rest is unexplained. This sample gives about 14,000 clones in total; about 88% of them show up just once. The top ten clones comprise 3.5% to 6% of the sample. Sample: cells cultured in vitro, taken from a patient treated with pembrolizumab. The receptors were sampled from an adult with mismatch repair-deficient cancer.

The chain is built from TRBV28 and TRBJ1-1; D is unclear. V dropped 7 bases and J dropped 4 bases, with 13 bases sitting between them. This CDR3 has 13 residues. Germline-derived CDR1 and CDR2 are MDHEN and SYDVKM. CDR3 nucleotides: TGTGCCAGCACGCCTGCTCCCCCCACTGAAGCTTTCTTT. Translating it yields CASTPAPPTEAFF.

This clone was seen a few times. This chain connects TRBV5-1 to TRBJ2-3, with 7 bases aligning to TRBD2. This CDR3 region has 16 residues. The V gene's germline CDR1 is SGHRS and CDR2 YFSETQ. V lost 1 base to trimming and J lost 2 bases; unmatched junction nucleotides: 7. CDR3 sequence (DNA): TGCGCCAGCAGCTTGACCCCTAGCGGACTCACAGATACGCAGTATTTT. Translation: CASSLTPSGLTDTQYF. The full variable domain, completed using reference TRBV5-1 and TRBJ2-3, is KAGVTQTPRYLIKTRGQQVTLSCSPISGHRSVSWYQQTPGQGLQFLFEYFSETQRNKGNFPGRFSGRQFSNSRSEMNVSTLELGDSALYLCASSLTPSGLTDTQYFGPGTRLTVL.

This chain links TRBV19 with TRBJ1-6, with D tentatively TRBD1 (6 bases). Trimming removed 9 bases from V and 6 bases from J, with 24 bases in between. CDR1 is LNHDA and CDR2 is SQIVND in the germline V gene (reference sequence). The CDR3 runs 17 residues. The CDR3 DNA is TGTGCCAGCTCTCGATCCCCACAGGGACTTTCTAATTCACCCCTCCACTTT. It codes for CASSRSPQGLSNSPLHF.

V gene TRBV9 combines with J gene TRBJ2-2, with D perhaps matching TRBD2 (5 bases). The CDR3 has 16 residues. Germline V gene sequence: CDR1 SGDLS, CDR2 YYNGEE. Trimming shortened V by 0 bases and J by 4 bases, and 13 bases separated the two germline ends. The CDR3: CASSVATLAGTGELFF. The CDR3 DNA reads TGTGCCAGCAGCGTAGCTACGCTAGCCGGCACCGGGGAGCTGTTTTTT.

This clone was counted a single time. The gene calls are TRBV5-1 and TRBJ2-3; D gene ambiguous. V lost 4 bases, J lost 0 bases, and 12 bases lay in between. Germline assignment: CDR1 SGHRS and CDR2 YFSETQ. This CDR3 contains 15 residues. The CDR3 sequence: CASSTTITSTDTQYF. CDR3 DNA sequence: TGCGCCAGCAGCACGACCATTACTAGCACAGATACGCAGTATTTT. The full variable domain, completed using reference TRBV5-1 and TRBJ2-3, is KAGVTQTPRYLIKTRGQQVTLSCSPISGHRSVSWYQQTPGQGLQFLFEYFSETQRNKGNFPGRFSGRQFSNSRSEMNVSTLELGDSALYLCASSTTITSTDTQYFGPGTRLTVL.

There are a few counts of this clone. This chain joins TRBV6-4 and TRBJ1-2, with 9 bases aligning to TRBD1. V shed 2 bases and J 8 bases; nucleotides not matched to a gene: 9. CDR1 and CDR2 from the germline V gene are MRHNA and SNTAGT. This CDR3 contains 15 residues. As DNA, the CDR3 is TGTGCCAGCAGTGACACGGGACAGGGAGTTCGAGGCTACACCTTC. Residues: CASSDTGQGVRGYTF.

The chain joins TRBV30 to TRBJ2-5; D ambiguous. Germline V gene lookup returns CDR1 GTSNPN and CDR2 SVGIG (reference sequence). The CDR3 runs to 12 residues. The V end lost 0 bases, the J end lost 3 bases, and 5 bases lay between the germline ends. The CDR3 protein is CAWSVQEETQYF. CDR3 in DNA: TGTGCCTGGAGTGTACAAGAAGAGACCCAGTACTTC.

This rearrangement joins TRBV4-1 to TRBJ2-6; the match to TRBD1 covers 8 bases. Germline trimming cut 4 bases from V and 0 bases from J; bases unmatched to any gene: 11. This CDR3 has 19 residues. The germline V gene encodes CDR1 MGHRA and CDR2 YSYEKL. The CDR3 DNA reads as TGCGCCAGCAGCCGGAAATCGGGACAGGCCCTCTCTGGGGCCAACGTCCTGACTTTC. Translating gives CASSRKSGQALSGANVLTF.

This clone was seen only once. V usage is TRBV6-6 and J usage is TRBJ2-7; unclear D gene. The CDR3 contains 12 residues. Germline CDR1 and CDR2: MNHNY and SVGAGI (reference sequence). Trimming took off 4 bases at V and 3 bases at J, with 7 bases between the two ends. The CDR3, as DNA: TGTGCCAGCAGTTTTGAAGGCTACGAGCAGTACTTC. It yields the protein CASSFEGYEQYF.

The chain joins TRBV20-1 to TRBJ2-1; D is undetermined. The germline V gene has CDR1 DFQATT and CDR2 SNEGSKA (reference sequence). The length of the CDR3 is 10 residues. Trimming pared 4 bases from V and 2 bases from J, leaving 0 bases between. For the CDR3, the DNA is TGCAGTGCTACCTACAATGAGCAGTTCTTC. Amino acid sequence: CSATYNEQFF.

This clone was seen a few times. CDR3 amino acids: CASSLATGAYNEQFF. For the CDR3, the DNA is TGTGCCAGCAGCTTAGCGACCGGGGCTTACAATGAGCAGTTCTTC. The V and J genes are TRBV7-6 and TRBJ2-1; D may correspond to TRBD1 or TRBD2 (5 bases each). This CDR3 has 15 residues. V lost 0 bases and J 4 bases, leaving 10 bases between the germline ends. Germline-derived CDR1 and CDR2 are SGHVS and FNYEAQ.

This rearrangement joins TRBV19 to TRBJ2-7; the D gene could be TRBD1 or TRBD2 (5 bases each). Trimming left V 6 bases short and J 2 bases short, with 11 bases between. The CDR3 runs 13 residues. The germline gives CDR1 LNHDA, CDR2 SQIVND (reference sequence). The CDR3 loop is CASSSVGAYEQYF. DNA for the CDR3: TGTGCCAGTAGCTCCGTGGGGGCCTACGAGCAGTACTTC.

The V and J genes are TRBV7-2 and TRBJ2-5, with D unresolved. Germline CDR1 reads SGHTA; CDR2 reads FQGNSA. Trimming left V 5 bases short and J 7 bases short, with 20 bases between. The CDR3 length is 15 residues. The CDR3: CASSSQLGSTGTQYF. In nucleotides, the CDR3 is TGTGCCAGCAGCAGCCAACTGGGTTCGACGGGGACCCAGTACTTC.

The CDR3: CASSLEFNPYEQYF. CDR3 coding DNA: TGTGCCAGCAGCTTGGAGTTCAACCCCTACGAGCAGTACTTC. This chain connects TRBV5-4 to TRBJ2-7; no firm D call. Germline V lookup: CDR1 SGHNT, CDR2 YYREEE (reference sequence). V was pared by 0 bases and J by 2 bases, with 9 bases between. The CDR3 runs to 14 residues. The variable domain in full, with the rest retrieved from reference TRBV5-4 and TRBJ2-7, is ETGVTQSPTHLIKTRGQQVTLRCSSQSGHNTVSWYQQALGQGPQFIFQYYREEENGRGNFPPRFSGLQFPNYSSELNVNALELDDSALYLCASSLEFNPYEQYFGPGTRLTVT.

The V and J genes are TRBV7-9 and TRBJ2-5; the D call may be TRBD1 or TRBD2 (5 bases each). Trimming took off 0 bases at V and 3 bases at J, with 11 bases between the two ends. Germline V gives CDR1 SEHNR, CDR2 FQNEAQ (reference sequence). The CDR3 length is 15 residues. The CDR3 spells CASSLAPGPKETQYF. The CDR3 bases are TGTGCCAGCAGCTTAGCCCCGGGGCCCAAAGAGACCCAGTACTTC. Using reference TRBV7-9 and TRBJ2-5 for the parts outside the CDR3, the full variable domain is DTGVSQNPRHKITKRGQNVTFRCDPISEHNRLYWYRQTLGQGPEFLTYFQNEAQLEKSRLLSDRFSAERPKGSFSTLEIQRTEQGDSAMYLCASSLAPGPKETQYFGPGTRLLVL.

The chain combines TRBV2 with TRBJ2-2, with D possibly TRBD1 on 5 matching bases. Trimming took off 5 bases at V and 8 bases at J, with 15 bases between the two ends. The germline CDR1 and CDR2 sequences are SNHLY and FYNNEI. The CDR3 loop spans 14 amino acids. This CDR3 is CASSPRQGSGELFF. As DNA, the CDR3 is TGTGCCAGCAGTCCCCGGCAGGGATCGGGGGAGCTGTTTTTT.

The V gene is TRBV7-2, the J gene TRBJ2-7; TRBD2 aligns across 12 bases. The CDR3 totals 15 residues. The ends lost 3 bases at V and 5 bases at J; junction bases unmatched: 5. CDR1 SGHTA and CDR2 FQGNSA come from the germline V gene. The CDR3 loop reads CASSFRLAGDNEQYF. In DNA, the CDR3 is TGTGCCAGCAGCTTCCGACTAGCGGGAGACAACGAGCAGTACTTC.

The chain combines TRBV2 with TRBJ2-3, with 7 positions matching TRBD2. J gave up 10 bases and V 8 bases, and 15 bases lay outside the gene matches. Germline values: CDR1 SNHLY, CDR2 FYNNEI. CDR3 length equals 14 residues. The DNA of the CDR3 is TGTGCCAGCGGGCGGGGTAGCCCACGGGGGGCGCAGTATTTT. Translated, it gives CASGRGSPRGAQYF.

CDR3 protein: CASRIKDSQAFF. CDR3 DNA sequence: TGTGCCAGTAGAATTAAGGACTCTCAAGCTTTCTTT. V gene TRBV19 combines with J gene TRBJ1-1; D remains unclear. Germline values: CDR1 LNHDA, CDR2 SQIVND (reference sequence). This CDR3 region has 12 residues. The V gene lost 6 bases and the J gene lost 9 bases, with 14 bases spanning the gap.

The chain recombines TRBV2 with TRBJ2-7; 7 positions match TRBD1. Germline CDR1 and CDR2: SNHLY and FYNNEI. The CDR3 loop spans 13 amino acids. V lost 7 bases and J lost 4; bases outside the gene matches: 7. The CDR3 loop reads CASTRQGRYEQYF. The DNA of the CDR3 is TGTGCCAGCACCAGACAGGGCCGGTACGAGCAGTACTTC.

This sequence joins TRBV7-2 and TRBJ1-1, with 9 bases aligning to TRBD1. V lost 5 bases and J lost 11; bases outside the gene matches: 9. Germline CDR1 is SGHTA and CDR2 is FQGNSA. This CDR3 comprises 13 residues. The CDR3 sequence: CASSRRDRVAAFF. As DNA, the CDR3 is TGTGCCAGCAGCCGCCGGGACAGGGTCGCGGCTTTCTTT.

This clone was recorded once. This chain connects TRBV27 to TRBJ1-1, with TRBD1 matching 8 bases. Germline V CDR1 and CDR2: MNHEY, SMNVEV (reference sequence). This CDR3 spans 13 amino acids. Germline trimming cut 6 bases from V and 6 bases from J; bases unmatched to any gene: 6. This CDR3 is CASRQTGVPEAFF. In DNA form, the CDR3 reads TGTGCCAGCAGGCAGACAGGGGTCCCTGAAGCTTTCTTT.

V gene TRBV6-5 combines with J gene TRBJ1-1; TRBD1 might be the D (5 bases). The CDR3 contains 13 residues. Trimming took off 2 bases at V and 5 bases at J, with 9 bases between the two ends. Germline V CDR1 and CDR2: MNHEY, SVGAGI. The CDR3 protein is CASSYDSRTEAFF. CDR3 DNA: TGTGCCAGCAGTTACGACAGTCGGACTGAAGCTTTCTTT.

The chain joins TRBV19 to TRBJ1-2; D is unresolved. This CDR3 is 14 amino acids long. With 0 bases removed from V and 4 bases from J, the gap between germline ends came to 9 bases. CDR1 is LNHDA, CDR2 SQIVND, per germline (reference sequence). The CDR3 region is CASSIEASFYGYTF. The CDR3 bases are TGTGCCAGTAGTATAGAGGCCAGCTTCTATGGCTACACCTTC.

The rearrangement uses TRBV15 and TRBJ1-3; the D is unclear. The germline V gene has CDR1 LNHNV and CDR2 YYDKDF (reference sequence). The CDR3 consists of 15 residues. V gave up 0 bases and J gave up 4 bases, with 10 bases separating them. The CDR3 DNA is TGTGCCACCAGCAGAGATCTGGGGTACGGAAACACCATATATTTT. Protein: CATSRDLGYGNTIYF.

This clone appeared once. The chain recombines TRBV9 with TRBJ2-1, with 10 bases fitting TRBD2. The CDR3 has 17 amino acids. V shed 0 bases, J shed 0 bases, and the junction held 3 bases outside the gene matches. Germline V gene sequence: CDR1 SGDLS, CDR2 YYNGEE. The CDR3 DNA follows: TGTGCCAGCAGCGTAGCGGGACTAGCGATCTCCTACAATGAGCAGTTCTTC. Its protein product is CASSVAGLAISYNEQFF.

The CDR3, as DNA: TGTGCCAGCAGCCAAGATATGCAAGCGGGAGCCCTCAGCACAGATACGCAGTATTTT. This gives the protein CASSQDMQAGALSTDTQYF. V gene TRBV4-2 combines with J gene TRBJ2-3; TRBD2 aligns across 8 bases. The CDR3 has 19 amino acids. Unmatched junction bases numbered 11, after V lost 0 bases and J lost 0 bases. In germline, CDR1 is LGHNA, CDR2 YNFKEQ.

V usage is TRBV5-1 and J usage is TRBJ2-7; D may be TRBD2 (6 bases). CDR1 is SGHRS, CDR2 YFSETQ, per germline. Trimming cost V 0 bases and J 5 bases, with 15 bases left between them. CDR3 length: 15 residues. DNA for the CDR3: TGCGCCAGCAGCTTGGTACTAGCCCAGTCAGACGAGCAGTACTTC. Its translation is CASSLVLAQSDEQYF.

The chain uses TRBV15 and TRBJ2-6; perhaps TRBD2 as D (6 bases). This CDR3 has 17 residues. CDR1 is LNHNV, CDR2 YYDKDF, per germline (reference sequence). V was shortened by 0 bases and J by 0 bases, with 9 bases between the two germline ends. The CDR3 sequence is CATSRDRRGSGANVLTF. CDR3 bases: TGTGCCACCAGCAGAGATCGGAGGGGCTCTGGGGCCAACGTCCTGACTTTC.

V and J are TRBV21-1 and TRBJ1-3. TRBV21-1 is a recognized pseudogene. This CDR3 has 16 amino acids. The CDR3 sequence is CASSREPYPRRDTIYF. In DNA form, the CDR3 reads TGTGCCAGCTCGAGGGAGCCTTATCCACGTAGGGACACCATATATTTT.

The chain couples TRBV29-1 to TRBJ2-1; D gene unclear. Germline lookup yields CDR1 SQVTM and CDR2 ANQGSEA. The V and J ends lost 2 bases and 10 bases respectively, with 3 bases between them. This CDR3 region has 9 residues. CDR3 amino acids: CSVEREQFF. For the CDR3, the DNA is TGCAGCGTTGAACGAGAGCAGTTCTTC.

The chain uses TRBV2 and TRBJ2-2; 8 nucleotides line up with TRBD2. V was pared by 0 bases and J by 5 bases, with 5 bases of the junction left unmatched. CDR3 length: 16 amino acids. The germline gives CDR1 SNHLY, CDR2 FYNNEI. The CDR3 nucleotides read TGTGCCAGCAGTGAAGCGAGGACTAGCAGGACCGGGGAGCTGTTTTTT. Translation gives CASSEARTSRTGELFF.